Listed below are T cell receptor beta chains from one sample, sequenced in a study of blood T cell repertoires in COVID-19. The table came from immunoSEQ multiplex PCR; TCRdb's copy has only in-frame clones and leaves some out. The table records about 250,000 clones, about 83% of them present only once. The sequencing input was peripheral blood. The receptors stem from a human donor in a cohort sampled during active COVID-19. CDR3s include the opening cysteine and the closing phenylalanine or tryptophan. A D gene is named only where the DNA matches it firmly. Rows give clone size only sometimes, using once, few, many, or a class for an expanded clone.

TRBJ2-2	TRBV27	.	.	CASSLLDSTGELFF	TGTGCCAGCAGCCTTTTGGACAGCACCGGGGAGCTGTTTTTT
TRBJ2-5	TRBV6-5	TRBD2	.	CASSYRAGGQETQYF	TGTGCCAGCAGTTACCGGGCGGGGGGGCAAGAGACCCAGTACTTC
TRBJ2-7	TRBV5-6	.	few	CASSLTSGVGEQYF	TGTGCCAGCAGCTTGACGTCAGGGGTGGGAGAGCAGTACTTC
TRBJ1-5	TRBV11-2	.	.	CASSLRRTVPASNQPQHF	TGTGCCAGCAGCTTACGTCGTACGGTGCCCGCCTCTAATCAGCCCCAGCATTTT
TRBJ2-7	TRBV6-5	TRBD1	.	CASGRDSSYEQYF	TGTGCCAGCGGTCGGGACAGCTCCTACGAGCAGTACTTC
TRBJ2-7	TRBV18	TRBD1	.	CASSPGQGRYEQYF	TGTGCCAGCTCACCCGGACAGGGGAGATACGAGCAGTACTTC
TRBJ2-7	TRBV29-1	.	.	CSVELRRGGQQYF	TGCAGCGTTGAATTGAGGCGGGGCGGCCAGCAGTACTTC
TRBJ1-1	TRBV12-5	.	once	CASGLAPDRWGTEAFF	TGTGCTAGTGGTTTGGCCCCTGACAGGTGGGGGACTGAAGCTTTCTTT
TRBJ1-1	TRBV11-2	.	.	CASSFIQERSEAFF	TGTGCCAGCAGCTTCATACAGGAGAGAAGCGAAGCTTTCTTT
TRBJ2-1	TRBV28	TRBD2	.	CASSLGGGSYNEQFF	TGTGCCAGCAGTTTGGGCGGGGGCTCCTACAATGAGCAGTTCTTC
TRBJ1-6	TRBV19	.	.	CASSIRTGGRNSPLHF	TGTGCCAGTAGTATACGAACAGGAGGGCGTAATTCACCCCTCCACTTT
TRBJ2-7	TRBV13	TRBD2	few	CASSLVGLAGLLREQYF	TGTGCCAGCAGCTTAGTGGGACTAGCGGGCCTCCTACGGGAGCAGTACTTC
TRBJ2-6	TRBV28	TRBD2	.	CASRAGGALGANVLTF	TGTGCCAGCAGGGCGGGGGGCGCGTTAGGGGCCAACGTCCTGACTTTC
TRBJ2-5	TRBV5-5	.	once	CASSRSGDQETQYF	TGTGCCAGCAGCCGTAGCGGAGATCAAGAGACCCAGTACTTC
TRBJ2-2	TRBV18	.	few	CASSPRGKNTGELFF	TGTGCCAGCTCACCAAGAGGAAAGAACACCGGGGAGCTGTTTTTT
TRBJ2-5	TRBV29-1	.	.	CSVEDQGVQYF	TGCAGCGTTGAAGATCAAGGGGTACAGTACTTC
TRBJ2-7	TRBV4-1	TRBD1	.	CASSQPKGGTGSYEQYF	TGCGCCAGCAGCCAACCTAAGGGTGGGACAGGGTCGTACGAGCAGTACTTC
TRBJ1-1	TRBV12-3/TRBV12-4	.	.	CASKALEVEGAFF	TGTGCCAGCAAGGCTCTCGAGGTGGAAGGAGCTTTCTTT
TRBJ2-1	TRBV14	.	.	CASSPSLNIYNEQFF	TGTGCCAGCAGCCCATCGTTGAACATCTACAATGAGCAGTTCTTC
TRBJ1-5	TRBV28	.	.	CASSSFYQPQHF	TGTGCCAGCAGTTCCTTCTATCAGCCCCAGCATTTT
TRBJ1-1	TRBV30	.	.	CAWRDTGRDTEAFF	TGTGCCTGGAGGGATACAGGGAGGGACACTGAAGCTTTCTTT
TRBJ1-2	TRBV6-5	TRBD1	.	CASSYDYRGRNGYTF	TGTGCCAGCAGTTACGACTACAGGGGGCGGAATGGCTACACCTTC
TRBJ1-6	TRBV11-2	.	few	CASSPQGRDNSPLHF	TGTGCCAGCAGCCCGCAGGGGAGGGATAATTCACCCCTCCACTTT
TRBJ1-1	TRBV11-2	.	.	CASGPQIQGEAFF	TGTGCCAGCGGCCCCCAAATCCAGGGTGAAGCTTTCTTT
TRBJ1-3	TRBV7-8	TRBD1	.	CASRGSGGNGNTIYF	TGTGCCAGCAGGGGGTCAGGGGGGAATGGAAACACCATATATTTT
TRBJ1-5	TRBV6-6	TRBD1	few	CASTKTGGWNQPQHF	TGTGCCAGCACCAAGACAGGGGGGTGGAATCAGCCCCAGCATTTT
TRBJ2-1	TRBV11-3	TRBD2	.	CASSFTFAGGVYNEQFF	TGTGCCAGCAGCTTTACCTTCGCGGGAGGTGTCTACAATGAGCAGTTCTTC
TRBJ2-5	TRBV13	.	.	CASSLPGTREQETQYF	TGTGCCAGCAGCCTACCGGGAACCCGAGAACAAGAGACCCAGTACTTC
TRBJ2-3	TRBV7-9	.	.	CASSPRGPDTQYF	TGTGCCAGCAGCCCCAGGGGTCCAGATACGCAGTATTTT
TRBJ2-7	TRBV25-1	.	once	CASSESAGSSYEQYF	TGTGCCAGCAGTGAATCGGCGGGGAGCTCCTACGAGCAGTACTTC
TRBJ2-6	TRBV19	TRBD1	.	CASSHGQGSSGANVLTF	TGTGCCAGTAGTCACGGACAGGGGAGCTCTGGGGCCAACGTCCTGACTTTC
TRBJ2-2	TRBV11-2	.	.	CASEIAANTGELFF	TGTGCCAGCGAGATAGCCGCTAACACCGGGGAGCTGTTTTTT
TRBJ1-5	TRBV18	TRBD1	once	CASSPYSQGGNQPQHF	TGTGCCAGCTCACCATATAGCCAGGGGGGCAATCAGCCCCAGCATTTT
TRBJ2-7	TRBV10-1	TRBD1	.	CASSGSTGGSNEQYF	TGCGCCAGCAGTGGGTCGACAGGGGGCTCCAACGAGCAGTACTTC
TRBJ2-7	TRBV7-9	.	.	CASSLARDSYEQYF	TGTGCCAGCAGCTTAGCCCGGGACTCCTACGAGCAGTACTTC
TRBJ2-1	TRBV11-3	.	.	CASSLDPQANEQFF	TGTGCCAGCAGCTTAGATCCCCAGGCGAATGAGCAGTTCTTC
TRBJ2-2	TRBV10-3	TRBD1	.	CAISPDRGQNTGELFF	TGTGCCATCAGCCCGGACAGGGGGCAGAACACCGGGGAGCTGTTTTTT
TRBJ2-2	TRBV23-1	TRBD2	once	CASTAGDYNNTGELFF	TGCGCCAGCACCGCCGGGGACTATAATAACACCGGGGAGCTGTTTTTT
TRBJ2-1	TRBV7-2	.	.	CASSLDRAAGHNEQFF	TGTGCCAGCAGCTTAGACAGGGCTGCTGGTCACAATGAGCAGTTCTTC
TRBJ1-1	TRBV10-3	.	.	CAISARRGNTEAFF	TGTGCCATCAGTGCCAGGAGGGGGAACACTGAAGCTTTCTTT
TRBJ1-2	TRBV6-5	TRBD1	.	CASTLDRNYGYTF	TGTGCCAGCACCCTGGACAGGAACTATGGCTACACCTTC
TRBJ1-2	TRBV9	.	.	CASSVEGKGRQGGYTF	TGTGCCAGCAGTGTGGAGGGAAAGGGGCGGCAAGGCGGCTACACCTTC
TRBJ2-5	TRBV5-1	TRBD2	.	CASSLMAGGTFQETQYF	TGCGCCAGCAGCTTGATGGCGGGAGGAACATTCCAAGAGACCCAGTACTTC
TRBJ2-5	TRBV10-3	.	.	CAIRDTGGQETQYF	TGTGCCATCAGAGATACCGGGGGCCAAGAGACCCAGTACTTC
TRBJ1-1	TRBV6-5	TRBD1	.	CASSYSPDRGEAFF	TGTGCCAGCAGTTACTCACCGGACAGGGGTGAAGCTTTCTTT
TRBJ1-1	TRBV14	.	once	CASSHLDSYTEAFF	TGTGCCAGCAGCCATCTGGACAGTTACACTGAAGCTTTCTTT
TRBJ2-7	TRBV3-1/TRBV3-2	TRBD1	once	CASSPGQVVGEQYF	TGTGCCAGCAGCCCTGGACAGGTCGTCGGCGAGCAGTACTTC
TRBJ2-7	TRBV11-2	.	.	CASSTLVAGEQYF	TGTGCCAGCAGCACCCTGGTGGCGGGCGAGCAGTACTTC
TRBJ1-4	TRBV18	TRBD1	once	CASSGTENEKLFF	TGTGCCAGCTCCGGGACAGAAAATGAAAAACTGTTTTTT
TRBJ1-2	TRBV18	.	.	CASSPSLTGGSNYGYTF	TGTGCCAGCTCACCATCCCTAACGGGGGGGTCTAACTATGGCTACACCTTC
TRBJ1-1	TRBV28	.	.	CASSRPRGSGTEAFF	TGTGCCAGCAGTCGCCCCAGGGGTTCGGGCACTGAAGCTTTCTTT
TRBJ2-1	TRBV7-2	TRBD2	.	CASSSSGRAYNEQFF	TGTGCCAGCAGCTCTAGCGGGAGGGCCTACAATGAGCAGTTCTTC
TRBJ1-2	TRBV7-8	.	.	CASSLQTNYGYTF	TGTGCCAGCAGCTTGCAGACTAACTATGGCTACACCTTC
TRBJ2-2	TRBV11-2	TRBD2	few	CASSLDEEVFGTSVTGELFF	TGTGCCAGCAGCTTAGATGAGGAAGTATTCGGGACTAGCGTCACCGGGGAGCTGTTTTTT
TRBJ2-5	TRBV7-9	.	.	CASSPDSQETQYF	TGTGCCAGCAGCCCCGACTCCCAAGAGACCCAGTACTTC
TRBJ2-5	TRBV6-2/TRBV6-3	TRBD2	.	CASSYPGGRGKETQYF	TGTGCCAGCAGTTACCCCGGCGGGAGGGGTAAAGAGACCCAGTACTTC
TRBJ2-7	TRBV14	.	.	CASSQQGSPSYEQYF	TGTGCCAGCAGCCAACAGGGGTCCCCCTCCTACGAGCAGTACTTC
TRBJ2-7	TRBV5-1	.	.	CASSYYRGGSYEQYF	TGCGCCAGCAGCTACTACAGGGGAGGTAGTTACGAGCAGTACTTC
TRBJ2-7	TRBV5-8	TRBD2	.	CASSAGLALYEQYF	TGTGCCAGCAGCGCGGGACTAGCGCTATACGAGCAGTACTTC
TRBJ2-3	TRBV19	TRBD1	.	CASGQGLTDTQYF	TGTGCCAGTGGACAGGGGTTGACAGATACGCAGTATTTT